This section outlines one T cell receptor beta chain sequence together with its context. As yet, its antigen is unknown. Method: immunoSEQ multiplex PCR; TCRdb's copy keeps in-frame clones and lacks some. This table has 1,500 to 2,000 clones, 73% appearing once. The CDR3 contains 16 residues. Germline V lookup: CDR1 SNHLY, CDR2 FYNNEI. V lost 6 bases and J 1 base, leaving 13 bases between the germline ends. This sample is drawn from a study of CD8 T cell repertoires and HIV-1 epitope variants. Overall study context: Controls included no peptide, Ebola AY9 epitope, and a CMV, EBV, flu pool. IL-2, IL-7 and IL-15 were added on days 3 and 7 of approximately 10-day cultures.

Study-wide results and caveats: Of 8 or 9 antigen-specific beta clonotypes, over 5 appeared to cross-react with escape variants.

The clonotype originates from a male donor with HIV. The specimen sequenced was cultured CD8+ T cells derived from PBMCs. The chain uses TRBV2 and TRBJ2-6, with D possibly TRBD2 on 7 matching bases. CDR3 residues: CASSPKGGSGANVLTF. The DNA of the CDR3 is TGTGCCAGCAGCCCAAAGGGGGGGTCTGGGGCCAACGTCCTGACTTTC.